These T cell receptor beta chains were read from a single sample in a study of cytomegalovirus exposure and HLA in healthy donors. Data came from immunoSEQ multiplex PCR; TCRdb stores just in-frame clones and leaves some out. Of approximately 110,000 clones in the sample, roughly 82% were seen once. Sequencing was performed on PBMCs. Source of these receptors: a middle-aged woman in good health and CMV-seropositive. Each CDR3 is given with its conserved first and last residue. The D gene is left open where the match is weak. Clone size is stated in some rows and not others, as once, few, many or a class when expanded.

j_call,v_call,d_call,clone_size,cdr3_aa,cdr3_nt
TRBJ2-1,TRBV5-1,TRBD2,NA,CASSLVSGTRYNEQFF,TGCGCCAGCAGCTTGGTAAGCGGGACCAGGTACAATGAGCAGTTCTTC
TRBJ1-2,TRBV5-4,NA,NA,CASSPYSYGYTF,TGTGCCAGCAGCCCATACTCTTATGGCTACACCTTC
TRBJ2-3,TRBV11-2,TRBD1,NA,CASSLTLRGRDTQYF,TGTGCCAGCAGCTTGACCCTCAGGGGGCGGGATACGCAGTATTTT
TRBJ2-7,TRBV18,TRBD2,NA,CASSPTTSGSYEQYF,TGTGCCAGCTCACCAACGACTAGCGGGAGCTACGAGCAGTACTTC
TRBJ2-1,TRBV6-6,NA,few,CASSYSSGQRDEQFF,TGTGCCAGCAGTTACTCGTCCGGACAAAGGGATGAGCAGTTCTTC
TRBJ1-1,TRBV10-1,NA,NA,CASTPGRLPNTEAFF,TGCGCCAGCACCCCCGGGAGACTACCGAACACTGAAGCTTTCTTT
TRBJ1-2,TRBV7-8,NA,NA,CASSRTDGNYGYTF,TGTGCCAGCAGCCGTACCGACGGGAACTATGGCTACACCTTC
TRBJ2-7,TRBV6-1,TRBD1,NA,CASSERRDRAYEQYF,TGTGCCAGCAGTGAGAGGCGGGACAGGGCCTACGAGCAGTACTTC
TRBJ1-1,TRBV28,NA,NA,CASSRGGNTEAFF,TGTGCCAGCAGCCGGGGGGGGAACACTGAAGCTTTCTTT
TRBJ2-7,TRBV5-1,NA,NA,CASSLTAGYEQYF,TGCGCCAGCAGCTTGACCGCCGGGTACGAGCAGTACTTC
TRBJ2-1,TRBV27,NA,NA,CASSPGLVLDEQFF,TGTGCCAGCAGCCCGGGACTGGTTTTGGATGAGCAGTTCTTC
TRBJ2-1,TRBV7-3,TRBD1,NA,CASSRGTVNEQFF,TGTGCCAGCAGCCGAGGGACAGTCAATGAGCAGTTCTTC
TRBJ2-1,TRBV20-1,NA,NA,CSGRDNEQFF,TGCAGTGGTCGCGACAATGAGCAGTTCTTC
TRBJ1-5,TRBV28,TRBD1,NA,CASSTRDRGLQPQHF,TGTGCCAGCAGTACCCGGGACAGGGGGCTGCAGCCCCAGCATTTT
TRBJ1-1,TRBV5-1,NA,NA,CASSLRGGTEAFF,TGCGCCAGCAGCTTGCGGGGAGGTACTGAAGCTTTCTTT
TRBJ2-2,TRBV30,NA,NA,CAWSVLFGGGELFF,TGTGCCTGGAGTGTGTTGTTTGGAGGCGGGGAGCTGTTTTTT
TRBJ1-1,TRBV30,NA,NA,CAWSVGGLNTEAFF,TGTGCCTGGAGTGTAGGCGGATTGAACACTGAAGCTTTCTTT
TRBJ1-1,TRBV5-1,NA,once,CASSRGTVDTEAFF,TGCGCCAGCAGCCGGGGGACCGTAGACACTGAAGCTTTCTTT
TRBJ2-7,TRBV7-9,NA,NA,CASSPNGLSYEQYF,TGTGCCAGCAGCCCTAATGGGCTCTCCTACGAGCAGTACTTC
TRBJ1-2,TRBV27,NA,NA,CASSSRGGNYGYTF,TGTGCCAGCAGTTCACGGGGGGGGAACTATGGCTACACCTTC
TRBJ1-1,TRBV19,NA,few,CASSFEDRRTEAFF,TGTGCCAGTAGTTTTGAGGACCGGAGGACTGAAGCTTTCTTT
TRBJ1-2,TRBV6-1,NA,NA,CASRDSNYGYTF,TGTGCCAGCAGGGACAGTAACTATGGCTACACCTTC
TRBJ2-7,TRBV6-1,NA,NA,CASITGPYEQYF,TGTGCCAGCATCACAGGCCCCTACGAGCAGTACTTC
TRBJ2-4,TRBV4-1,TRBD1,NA,CASSQGDRSKNIQYF,TGCGCCAGCAGCCAAGGGGACAGGTCCAAAAACATTCAGTACTTC
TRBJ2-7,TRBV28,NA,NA,CASSLGSAGDYEQYF,TGTGCCAGCAGTTTAGGTTCAGCCGGGGACTACGAGCAGTACTTC
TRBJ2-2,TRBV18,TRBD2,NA,CASSRLAGFENTGELFF,TGTGCCAGCTCGAGACTAGCGGGATTTGAGAACACCGGGGAGCTGTTTTTT
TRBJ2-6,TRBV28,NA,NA,CASSLIRSSGANVLTF,TGTGCCAGCAGTTTAATCAGATCCTCTGGGGCCAACGTCCTGACTTTC
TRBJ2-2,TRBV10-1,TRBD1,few,CASSNRDRGRGELFF,TGCGCCAGCAGTAACCGGGACAGGGGGCGCGGGGAGCTGTTTTTT
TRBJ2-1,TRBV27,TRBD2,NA,CASRRDSGLAGNYNEQFF,TGTGCCAGCAGACGGGACAGTGGACTAGCGGGAAACTACAATGAGCAGTTCTTC
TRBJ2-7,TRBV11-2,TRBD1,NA,CASTGGGTGPYEQYF,TGTGCCAGCACCGGGGGCGGGACAGGGCCCTACGAGCAGTACTTC
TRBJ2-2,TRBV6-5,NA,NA,CASSMSFNTGELFF,TGTGCCAGCAGTATGTCGTTCAACACCGGGGAGCTGTTTTTT
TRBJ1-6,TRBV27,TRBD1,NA,CASRWGQAEINSPLHF,TGTGCCAGCAGATGGGGACAGGCGGAAATTAATTCACCCCTCCACTTT
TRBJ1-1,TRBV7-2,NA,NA,CAVIAAPTYTEAFF,TGTGCCGTTATAGCGGCACCAACCTACACTGAAGCTTTCTTT
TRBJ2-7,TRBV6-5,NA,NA,CATQDTTYEQYF,TGTGCCACCCAGGACACTACCTACGAGCAGTACTTC
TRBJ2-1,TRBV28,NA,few,CASQGSSYNEQFF,TGTGCCAGCCAGGGGAGCTCCTACAATGAGCAGTTCTTC
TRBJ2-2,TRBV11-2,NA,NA,CASSRTSGETGELFF,TGTGCCAGCAGCCGGACCTCAGGGGAGACCGGGGAGCTGTTTTTT
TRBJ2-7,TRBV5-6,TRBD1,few,CASSHRQGGYEQYF,TGTGCCAGCAGCCATCGACAGGGTGGCTACGAGCAGTACTTC
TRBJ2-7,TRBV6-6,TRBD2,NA,CASSFTSADEQYF,TGTGCCAGCAGTTTTACTAGCGCCGACGAGCAGTACTTC
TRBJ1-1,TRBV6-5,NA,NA,CASSSTGLANTEAFF,TGTGCCAGCAGTTCAACGGGGTTGGCGAACACTGAAGCTTTCTTT
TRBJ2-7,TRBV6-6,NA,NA,CASSRDSYEQYF,TGTGCCAGCAGCCGGGACTCCTACGAGCAGTACTTC
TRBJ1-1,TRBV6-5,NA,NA,CASREGTGGVAFF,TGTGCCAGCAGGGAGGGCACAGGAGGGGTAGCTTTCTTT
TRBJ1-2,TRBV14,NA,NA,CASSQDTYYGYTF,TGTGCCAGCAGTCAGGACACCTACTATGGCTACACCTTC
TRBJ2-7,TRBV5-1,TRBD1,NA,CASSSWGQAPYEQYF,TGCGCCAGCAGCTCCTGGGGACAGGCTCCCTACGAGCAGTACTTC
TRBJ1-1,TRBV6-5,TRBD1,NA,CASSYSTGMGTEAFF,TGTGCCAGCAGTTACTCGACAGGGATGGGAACTGAAGCTTTCTTT
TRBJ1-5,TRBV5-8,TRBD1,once,CASTKIRDRHF,TGTGCCAGCACCAAAATCAGGGACAGGCATTTT
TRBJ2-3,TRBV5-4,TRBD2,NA,CASSLGTSGIADTQYF,TGTGCCAGCAGCTTGGGGACTAGCGGGATTGCAGATACGCAGTATTTT
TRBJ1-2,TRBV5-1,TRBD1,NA,CASSESAQGAQGYTF,TGCGCCAGCAGCGAATCAGCACAGGGGGCTCAGGGCTACACCTTC
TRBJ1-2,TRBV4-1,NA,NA,CASSLPGGKDGYTF,TGCGCCAGCAGCCTTCCTGGGGGGAAAGACGGCTACACCTTC
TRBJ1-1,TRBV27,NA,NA,CASSLYQGLGTEAFF,TGTGCCAGCAGTTTATATCAGGGGCTTGGGACTGAAGCTTTCTTT
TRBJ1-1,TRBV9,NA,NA,CASSVGQTSEAFF,TGTGCCAGCAGCGTAGGTCAGACTTCTGAAGCTTTCTTT
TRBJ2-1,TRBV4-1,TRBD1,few,CASSLRDRGYNEQFF,TGCGCCAGCAGCCTCCGGGACAGGGGATACAATGAGCAGTTCTTC
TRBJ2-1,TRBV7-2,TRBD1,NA,CASSSGPQGNEQFF,TGTGCCAGCAGTTCGGGCCCACAGGGGAATGAGCAGTTCTTC
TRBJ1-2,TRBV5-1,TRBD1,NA,CASTASGQPTPNDYGYTF,TGCGCCAGCACCGCTTCGGGACAGCCTACCCCGAACGACTATGGCTACACCTTC
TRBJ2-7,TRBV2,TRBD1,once,CASSGRGGLTYEQYF,TGTGCCAGCAGTGGGCGAGGGGGCCTTACCTACGAGCAGTACTTC
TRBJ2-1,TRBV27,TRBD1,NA,CASSLIARGNEQFF,TGTGCCAGCAGTTTAATAGCCAGGGGGAATGAGCAGTTCTTC
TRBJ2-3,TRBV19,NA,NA,CASSPGGTDTQYF,TGTGCCAGTAGTCCTGGAGGCACAGATACGCAGTATTTT
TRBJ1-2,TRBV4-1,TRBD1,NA,CASSHLGQGAGYTF,TGCGCCAGCAGCCATCTAGGACAGGGGGCGGGCTACACCTTC